This T cell receptor (beta chain) derives from a study of T cell responses to AZD1222 COVID-19 vaccine. Study-wide background: The study pooled second doses at about 4 or about 12 weeks.

The germline V gene has CDR1 LGHNA and CDR2 YNFKEQ. The CDR3 sequence is 15 residues long. V dropped 4 bases and J dropped 1 base, with 14 bases sitting between them. Regarding this clone: Its antigen is not identified.

The method was immunoSEQ multiplex PCR; TCRdb's version includes in-frame clones alone and lacks a portion of them. Here the sample spans around 100,000 clones, more than 65% being singletons. Study results and caveats: Close to half of all spike-specific TCRs reportedly target regions of the variants that are unmutated. Sampling that yielded the repertoires occurred only after the peak T cell response.

The material was peripheral blood, obtained on day 0 of AZD1222 vaccination. The receptor was isolated from an adult in good health. This chain joins TRBV4-2 and TRBJ2-7; maybe TRBD1 (6 bases). The CDR3 sequence is CASSLAGAVSYEQYF. The CDR3 DNA reads as TGTGCCAGCAGCCTCGCAGGGGCGGTATCCTACGAGCAGTACTTC.